This T cell receptor beta chain emerged from a study of T cells after posttransplantation cyclophosphamide. Study-wide results and limits: After PTCy, TRB diversity resembled that of CNI/methotrexate controls.

On this clone: Its target is unknown.

Here immunoSEQ multiplex PCR was the method, and the copy in TCRdb shows in-frame clones only, minus some. The sample consists of fewer than 20,000 clones, 85% to 95% of them appearing once. Losses at the gene ends were 5 bases for V and 5 bases for J; bases not matched to a gene: 8. CDR3 size: 14 residues. Germline values: CDR1 SGHVS, CDR2 FNYEAQ. Busulfan-fludarabine conditioning, marrow transplant, and cyclophosphamide on days +3 and +4 were administered. This chain links TRBV7-6 with TRBJ2-7, with 8 bases matching TRBD1. The sample here was CD4+ T cells sorted from blood, taken after allogeneic stem cell transplant with posttransplant cyclophosphamide. The TCR was taken from a male patient aged 60 to 75 who received an allogeneic stem cell transplant from a related donor and was CMV-positive. Some of the T cells might come from the graft donor. CDR3 in amino acids: CASSLVGQEDEQYF. The CDR3 DNA reads as TGTGCCAGCAGCCTGGTGGGACAGGAGGACGAGCAGTACTTC. Looking up the rest from reference TRBV7-6 and TRBJ2-7 gives the full variable domain: GAGVSQSPRYKVTKRGQDVALRCDPISGHVSLYWYRQALGQGPEFLTYFNYEAQQDKSGLPNDRFSAERPEGSISTLTIQRTEQRDSAMYRCASSLVGQEDEQYFGPGTRLTVT.